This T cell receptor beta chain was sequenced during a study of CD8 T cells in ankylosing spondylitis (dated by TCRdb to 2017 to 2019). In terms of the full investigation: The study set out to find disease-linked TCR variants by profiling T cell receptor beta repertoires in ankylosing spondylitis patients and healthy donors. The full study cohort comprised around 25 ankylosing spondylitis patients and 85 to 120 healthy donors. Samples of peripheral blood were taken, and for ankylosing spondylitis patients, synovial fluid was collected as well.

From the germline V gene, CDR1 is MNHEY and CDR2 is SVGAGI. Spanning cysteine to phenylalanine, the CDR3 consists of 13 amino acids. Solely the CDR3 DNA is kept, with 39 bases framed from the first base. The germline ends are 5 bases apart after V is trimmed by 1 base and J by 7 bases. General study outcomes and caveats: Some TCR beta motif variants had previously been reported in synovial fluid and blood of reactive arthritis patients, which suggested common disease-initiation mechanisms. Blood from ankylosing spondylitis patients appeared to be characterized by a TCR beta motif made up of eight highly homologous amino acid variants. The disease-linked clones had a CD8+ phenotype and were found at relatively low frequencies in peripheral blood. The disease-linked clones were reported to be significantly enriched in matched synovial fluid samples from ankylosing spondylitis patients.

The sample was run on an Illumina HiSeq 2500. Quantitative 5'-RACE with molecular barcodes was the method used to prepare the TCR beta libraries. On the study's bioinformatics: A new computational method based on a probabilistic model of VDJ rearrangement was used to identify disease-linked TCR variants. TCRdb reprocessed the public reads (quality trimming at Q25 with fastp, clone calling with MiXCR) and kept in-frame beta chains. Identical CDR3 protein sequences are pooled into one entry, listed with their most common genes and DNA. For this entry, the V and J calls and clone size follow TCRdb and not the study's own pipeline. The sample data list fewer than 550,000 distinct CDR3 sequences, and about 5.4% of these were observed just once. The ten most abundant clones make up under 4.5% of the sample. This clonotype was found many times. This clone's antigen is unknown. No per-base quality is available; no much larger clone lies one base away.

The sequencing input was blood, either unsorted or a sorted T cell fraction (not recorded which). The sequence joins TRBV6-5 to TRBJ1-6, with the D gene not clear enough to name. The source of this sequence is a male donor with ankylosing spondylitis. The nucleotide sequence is TGTGCCAGCAGTTACTTTAACAATTCACCCCTCCACTTT. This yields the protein CASSYFNNSPLHF.